One sample yielded the 30 T cell receptor beta chains listed below, sequenced in a study of T cell responses to AZD1222 COVID-19 vaccine. Sequencing used immunoSEQ multiplex PCR; TCRdb keeps in-frame clones, though not all of them. The sample yields roughly 100,000 clones, 85% to 90% seen once. Sequencing used peripheral blood, obtained on day 0 of AZD1222 vaccination. All receptors come from an adult in good health.

The chain is built from TRBV7-9 and TRBJ2-7; 11 bases align to TRBD1. CDR1 is SEHNR, CDR2 FQNEAQ, per germline (reference sequence). Germline trimming cut 4 bases from V and 5 bases from J; bases unmatched to any gene: 10. This CDR3 is built from 16 residues. CDR3 DNA sequence: TGTGCCAGCAGCTACCCTAGGACAGGGGGCCCCCACGAGCAGTACTTC. Its protein is CASSYPRTGGPHEQYF.

The J gene is TRBJ2-3, the V gene TRBV19; TRBD1 aligns across 7 bases. Germline CDR1 and CDR2: LNHDA and SQIVND (reference sequence). The CDR3 has 13 residues. V lost 5 bases, J lost 2 bases, and 1 base stayed unmatched. The CDR3 DNA reads as TGTGCCAGTAGTGGACAGGACACAGATACGCAGTATTTT. Amino acids: CASSGQDTDTQYF.

This chain links TRBV5-6 with TRBJ2-7; D possibly corresponds to TRBD1 (6 bases). CDR1 is SGHDT and CDR2 is YYEEEE in the germline V gene. Trimming pared 2 bases from V and 6 bases from J, leaving 9 bases between. There are 12 residues in the CDR3. The CDR3 DNA reads as TGTGCCAGCAGCTTCCAGGGGAGCGAGCAGTACTTC. Its protein product is CASSFQGSEQYF.

The V and J genes are TRBV27 and TRBJ2-2; D is unresolved. V was shortened by 0 bases and J by 0 bases, with 5 bases between the two germline ends. Per germline, CDR1 MNHEY and CDR2 SMNVEV (reference sequence). The CDR3 totals 15 residues. DNA of the CDR3: TGTGCCAGCAGTTTATCAGTCGCGAACACCGGGGAGCTGTTTTTT. Encoded protein: CASSLSVANTGELFF.

This sequence joins TRBV9 and TRBJ2-2, with 10 bases aligning to TRBD2. Germline-derived CDR1 and CDR2 are SGDLS and YYNGEE. The CDR3 extends over 15 amino acids. After removal of 4 bases from V and 5 bases from J, the junction contained 5 bases not matched to a gene. The CDR3 DNA follows: TGTGCCAGCAGCTCCGGGACTAGCGTTACCGGGGAGCTGTTTTTT. This sequence encodes CASSSGTSVTGELFF.

The V and J genes are TRBV5-4 and TRBJ1-2, with D maybe TRBD1 (5 bases). Germline V gene lookup returns CDR1 SGHNT and CDR2 YYREEE (reference sequence). The CDR3 has 16 residues. V gave up 0 bases and J gave up 3 bases, with 15 bases separating them. CDR3 nucleotide sequence: TGTGCCAGCAGCTTGGCCGGGGGACTCATGGACTATGGCTACACCTTC. Translated, it gives CASSLAGGLMDYGYTF. The full variable domain, its missing parts supplied by reference TRBV5-4 and TRBJ1-2, is ETGVTQSPTHLIKTRGQQVTLRCSSQSGHNTVSWYQQALGQGPQFIFQYYREEENGRGNFPPRFSGLQFPNYSSELNVNALELDDSALYLCASSLAGGLMDYGYTFGSGTRLTVV.

The chain has TRBV21-1 and TRBJ1-1. TRBV21-1 is classified as a pseudogene. This CDR3 comprises 10 residues. The CDR3 protein is CASRWGEAFF. CDR3 DNA: TGTGCCAGCCGTTGGGGGGAAGCTTTCTTT.

A few counts support this clone. The rearrangement joins TRBV6-4 to TRBJ2-3; D remains ambiguous. The V end lost 6 bases, the J end lost 2 bases, and 3 bases lay between the germline ends. This CDR3 has 11 residues. Per germline, CDR1 MRHNA and CDR2 SNTAGT. This CDR3 is CASRVTDTQYF. The CDR3, as DNA: TGTGCCAGCAGGGTCACAGATACGCAGTATTTT.

The chain has TRBV9 and TRBJ2-1; TRBD2 is a possible D gene (6 bases). The CDR3 sequence is 14 residues long. Germline values: CDR1 SGDLS, CDR2 YYNGEE. Deletions cut 7 bases from V and 0 bases from J, with 11 bases between. DNA of the CDR3: TGTGCCAGCTCTAGCGACCCCTCCTACAATGAGCAGTTCTTC. Translation: CASSSDPSYNEQFF.

The rearrangement links TRBV7-8 to TRBJ2-3, with D perhaps TRBD1 (6 bases). Germline-derived CDR1 and CDR2 are SGHVS and FQNEAQ. Trimming pared 1 base from V and 1 base from J, leaving 15 bases between. The CDR3 has 17 amino acids. The CDR3 DNA is TGTGCCAGCAGCTTAGAGACCCAGGGGTTCGGCACAGATACGCAGTATTTT. Protein product: CASSLETQGFGTDTQYF.

As DNA, the CDR3 is TGTGCCAGTAGTGAGTCAGGCGCGAGACAGCCCCAGCATTTT. Translating it yields CASSESGARQPQHF. V gene TRBV19 combines with J gene TRBJ1-5, with no clear D. Germline V CDR1 and CDR2: LNHDA, SQIVND (reference sequence). Trimming shortened V by 5 bases and J by 7 bases, and 15 bases separated the two germline ends. This CDR3 comprises 14 residues.

This CDR3 reads CASRADRSIAFF. The CDR3 DNA reads as TGTGCCAGCAGAGCTGACAGGTCGATCGCTTTCTTT. The chain combines TRBV28 with TRBJ1-1; a weak D match, TRBD1 (6 bases). Germline V CDR1 and CDR2: MDHEN, SYDVKM. V was trimmed by 6 bases and J by 11 bases, leaving 16 bases between them. The CDR3 loop spans 12 amino acids.

The chain links TRBV28 to TRBJ2-2, with 8 bases aligning to TRBD1. J gave up 1 base and V 6 bases, and 4 bases lay outside the gene matches. CDR3 length: 15 residues. CDR1 and CDR2 (germline): MDHEN, SYDVKM. In nucleotides, the CDR3 is TGTGCCAGCAGAACCGGGACAGGGAACACCGGGGAGCTGTTTTTT. As protein: CASRTGTGNTGELFF.

The V call is TRBV6-5, the J call TRBJ2-3, with D unresolved. This CDR3 has 14 amino acids. Germline-derived CDR1 and CDR2 are MNHEY and SVGAGI. Trimming took off 5 bases at V and 7 bases at J, with 16 bases between the two ends. Written as DNA, the CDR3 is TGTGCCAGCAGTCCCGGTCTGGGCAAGCATACGCAGTATTTT. Protein: CASSPGLGKHTQYF.

V gene TRBV21-1 combines with J gene TRBJ1-5. TRBV21-1 is listed as a pseudogene. The CDR3 is 17 amino acids. CDR3 nucleotides: TGTGCCAGCAGCCCTAAACCCTTCCTAGCGGCCAATCAGCCCCAGCATTTT. It yields the protein CASSPKPFLAANQPQHF.

V gene TRBV28 combines with J gene TRBJ1-2; the D gene is possibly TRBD1 (5 bases). The CDR3 has 13 residues. CDR1 MDHEN and CDR2 SYDVKM come from the germline V gene. Trimming took off 8 bases at V and 6 bases at J, with 16 bases between the two ends. CDR3 region: CASQRTTPDGYTF. CDR3 bases: TGTGCCAGCCAACGGACAACCCCGGATGGCTACACCTTC.

The gene calls are TRBV14 and TRBJ2-1; D gene uncertain. Germline-derived CDR1 and CDR2 are SGHDN and FVKESK. The CDR3 spans 13 residues. Trimming shortened V by 0 bases and J by 9 bases, and 9 bases separated the two germline ends. DNA for the CDR3: TGTGCCAGCAGCCAAGATCGGCTCTCTGAGCAGTTCTTC. Translating gives CASSQDRLSEQFF. The entire variable domain, with the rest obtained from reference TRBV14 and TRBJ2-1, is as follows: EAGVTQFPSHSVIEKGQTVTLRCDPISGHDNLYWYRRVMGKEIKFLLHFVKESKQDESGMPNNRFLAERTGGTYSTLKVQPAELEDSGVYFCASSQDRLSEQFFGPGTRLTVL.

J is TRBJ1-1 and V is TRBV7-3; D may be TRBD1 (6 bases). The V gene's germline CDR1 is SGHTA and CDR2 FQGTGA. The CDR3 runs 17 residues. The V end lost 1 base, the J end lost 1 base, and 16 bases lay between the germline ends. CDR3 amino acids: CASSLIGETGRNTEAFF. In nucleotides, the CDR3 is TGTGCCAGCAGCTTAATAGGGGAGACAGGCAGGAACACTGAAGCTTTCTTT.

This rearrangement joins TRBV19 to TRBJ1-1, with 7 bases that match TRBD1. With V trimmed by 5 bases and J by 3 bases, 9 bases remained unmatched. Germline values: CDR1 LNHDA, CDR2 SQIVND (reference sequence). The CDR3 runs 15 residues. The CDR3: CASSATGSMDTEAFF. The CDR3 DNA is TGTGCCAGTAGTGCGACAGGGAGCATGGACACTGAAGCTTTCTTT.

The V call is TRBV10-3, the J call TRBJ2-7; D call uncertain. This CDR3 is 12 amino acids long. Between the trimmed V and J ends, which lost 2 bases and 6 bases, there was a span of 8 bases. In germline, CDR1 is ENHRY, CDR2 SYGVKD. CDR3: CAISEGSFEQYF. CDR3 DNA: TGTGCCATCAGTGAGGGTAGCTTCGAGCAGTACTTC.

This chain links TRBV15 with TRBJ2-6; TRBD1 agrees at 7 bases. The germline V gene has CDR1 LNHNV and CDR2 YYDKDF (reference sequence). The CDR3 spans 15 residues. The V gene end was trimmed by 3 bases and the J gene end by 1 base; junction bases not matched to a gene: 0. The chain's CDR3 is CATSSRGSGANVLTF. The CDR3 DNA reads TGTGCCACCAGCAGCAGGGGGTCTGGGGCCAACGTCCTGACTTTC.

The rearrangement joins TRBV12-1 to TRBJ2-5. TRBV12-1 is labeled a pseudogene. The CDR3 consists of 16 residues. CDR3 bases: TGTGCCAGCAGCCCGCGGCCGAGGGTGGGGGAAGAGACCCAGTACTTC. The encoded protein is CASSPRPRVGEETQYF.

This sequence joins TRBV6-2 or TRBV6-3 and TRBJ1-5; D is ambiguous. The length of the CDR3 is 13 residues. Germline V gene data show CDR1 as MNHEY and CDR2 as SVGEGT. Trimming removed 0 bases from V and 7 bases from J, with 7 bases in between. CDR3 region: CASSYSTEQPQHF. CDR3 nucleotides: TGTGCCAGCAGTTACTCGACGGAGCAGCCCCAGCATTTT.

The J gene is TRBJ2-3, the V gene TRBV4-1, with 8 bases lining up with TRBD1. This CDR3 is 15 amino acids long. The germline gives CDR1 MGHRA, CDR2 YSYEKL. Trimming cost V 3 bases and J 4 bases; bases outside gene matches: 6. The CDR3 protein is CASSQVGQDSDTQYF. Here the CDR3 DNA reads TGCGCCAGCAGCCAGGTGGGACAGGACTCAGATACGCAGTATTTT.

V is TRBV14 and J is TRBJ2-3; 9 bases are shared with TRBD2. This CDR3 contains 19 residues. Germline V gives CDR1 SGHDN, CDR2 FVKESK. With 4 bases clipped from V and 1 base from J, the junction kept 15 bases outside the gene matches. Written as DNA, the CDR3 is TGTGCCAGCAGCCCTGCACGACTAGCGGAACGGCGTCGCACAGATACGCAGTATTTT. This codes for CASSPARLAERRRTDTQYF.

This rearrangement joins TRBV7-9 to TRBJ2-7; D is possibly TRBD1 (6 bases). V was shortened by 2 bases and J by 2 bases, with 13 bases between the two germline ends. The germline gives CDR1 SEHNR, CDR2 FQNEAQ (reference sequence). This CDR3 has 15 amino acids. In DNA, the CDR3 is TGTGCCAGCAGCTTACAGGCAGGGGTGACCTACGAGCAGTACTTC. It is translated as CASSLQAGVTYEQYF.

The chain joins TRBV5-1 to TRBJ2-2; 11 bases are shared with TRBD2. Germline values: CDR1 SGHRS, CDR2 YFSETQ. This CDR3 is built from 16 residues. V trimming: 4 bases; J trimming: 6 bases; junction bases outside the gene matches: 8. CDR3 residues: CASSASSGRSAGELFF. The CDR3 DNA follows: TGCGCCAGCAGCGCGTCTAGCGGGAGGTCTGCCGGGGAGCTGTTTTTT. Looking up the rest from reference TRBV5-1 and TRBJ2-2 gives the full variable domain: KAGVTQTPRYLIKTRGQQVTLSCSPISGHRSVSWYQQTPGQGLQFLFEYFSETQRNKGNFPGRFSGRQFSNSRSEMNVSTLELGDSALYLCASSASSGRSAGELFFGEGSRLTVL.

The CDR3 bases are TGTGCCAGCAATTTACGAACAGCATTCTCCGGAAACACCATATATTTT. Encoded protein: CASNLRTAFSGNTIYF. This chain links TRBV2 with TRBJ1-3; D gene ambiguous. V lost 7 bases and J lost 4, with 20 bases in between. CDR1 and CDR2 (germline): SNHLY, FYNNEI. The CDR3 length is 16 residues.

The genes are TRBV30 and TRBJ1-2; a weak D match, TRBD1 (6 bases). This CDR3 comprises 10 residues. V was pared by 8 bases and J by 5 bases, with 9 bases between. In germline, CDR1 is GTSNPN, CDR2 SVGIG (reference sequence). The CDR3 here is CAGGQYGYTF. The DNA for the CDR3 is TGTGCCGGTGGACAGTATGGCTACACCTTC.

This clone showed up just a few times. The CDR3 bases are TGTGCCAGCAGTGGCGCGGGGAATCAGCCCCAGCATTTT. Its translation: CASSGAGNQPQHF. V gene TRBV28 combines with J gene TRBJ1-5; the D is unclear. Germline loops: CDR1 MDHEN, CDR2 SYDVKM. V dropped 5 bases and J dropped 4 bases, with 9 bases sitting between them. The CDR3 has 13 residues.